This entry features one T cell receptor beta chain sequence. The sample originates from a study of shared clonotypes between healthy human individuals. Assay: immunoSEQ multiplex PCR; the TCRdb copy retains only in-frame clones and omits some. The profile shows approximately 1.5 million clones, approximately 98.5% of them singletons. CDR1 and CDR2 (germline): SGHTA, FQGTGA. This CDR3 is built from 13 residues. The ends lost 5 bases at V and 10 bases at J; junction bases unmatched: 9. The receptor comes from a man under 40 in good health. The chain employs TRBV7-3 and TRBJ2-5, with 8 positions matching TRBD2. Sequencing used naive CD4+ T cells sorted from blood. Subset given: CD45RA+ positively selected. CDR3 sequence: CASSENRGGNQYF. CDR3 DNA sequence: TGTGCCAGCAGCGAAAACCGCGGGGGGAACCAGTACTTC.